These 5 T cell receptor beta chains were sequenced from one sample in a study of cytomegalovirus exposure and HLA in healthy donors. A multiplex PCR was run with 60 Vbeta primers and 13 Jbeta primers. Clones were read by immunoSEQ multiplex PCR, and TCRdb kept only the in-frame ones, dropping some. The repertoire includes just over 95,000 clones, about 76% of them detected once, and 7.5% to 9.5% sits in the top ten. Input material: PBMCs. The receptor set was obtained from a human donor in good health.

The chain joins TRBV5-1 to TRBJ2-7, with D perhaps matching TRBD2 (6 bases). Germline CDR1 reads SGHRS; CDR2 reads YFSETQ. The V end lost 6 bases, the J end lost 5 bases, and 18 bases lay between the germline ends. CDR3 size: 14 residues. The CDR3 coding sequence is TGCGCCAGCAAACAGGAGGGCCCTTTGAACGAGCAGTACTTC. Translating gives CASKQEGPLNEQYF.

This chain links TRBV5-1 with TRBJ2-7; D is undetermined. The CDR3 totals 14 residues. Germline CDR1 is SGHRS and CDR2 is YFSETQ. The V end lost 3 bases, the J end lost 0 bases, and 10 bases lay between the germline ends. In nucleotides, the CDR3 is TGCGCCAGCAGCTCAGCATGGAGCTCCTACGAGCAGTACTTC. It encodes CASSSAWSSYEQYF.

Here the CDR3 DNA reads TGCGCCAGCAGCGCCAAATCACAGGGGAGCGGCTACACCTTC. Translating it yields CASSAKSQGSGYTF. The chain employs TRBV5-1 and TRBJ1-2; 7 bases fit TRBD1. The CDR3 extends over 14 amino acids. V lost 4 bases, J lost 8 bases, and 11 bases stayed unmatched. The V gene's germline CDR1 is SGHRS and CDR2 YFSETQ.

The CDR3 sequence: CASSETSGSRYNEQFF. In DNA form, the CDR3 reads TGTGCCAGTAGTGAGACTAGCGGGAGTAGGTACAATGAGCAGTTCTTC. The gene calls are TRBV19 and TRBJ2-1, with 12 bases matching TRBD2. Looked up from germline, CDR1 is LNHDA and CDR2 is SQIVND (reference sequence). CDR3 length equals 16 residues. V shed 5 bases and J 4 bases; nucleotides not matched to a gene: 6.

The J gene is TRBJ2-5, the V gene TRBV2, with unresolved D. Germline lookup yields CDR1 SNHLY and CDR2 FYNNEI. With 0 bases removed from V and 4 bases from J, the gap between germline ends came to 3 bases. This CDR3 spans 12 amino acids. This CDR3 reads CASSEAGETQYF. For the CDR3, the DNA is TGTGCCAGCAGTGAAGCCGGAGAGACCCAGTACTTC.